This T cell receptor (beta chain) stems from a study of vaccination effects on CD4 cells after COVID-19. Antigen-specific CD4+ T cells were expanded with viral peptide pools in the ViraFEST assay before sequencing. Following culture for 9 to 11 days, CD4+ T cells were isolated. Vaccine recipients lacked prior SARS-CoV-2 infection and had negative nucleocapsid antibodies. In this sample, this clone turned up a few times. What it recognizes is unknown. The CDR3 totals 13 residues. V was trimmed by 8 bases and J by 0 bases, leaving 8 bases between them. The germline CDR1 and CDR2 sequences are SGHTA and FQGTGA. The repertoire was sequenced with immunoSEQ multiplex PCR; TCRdb's copy has only in-frame clones and lacks some. Here the sample spans 35,000 to 50,000 clones, around three quarters being singletons.

The sample here was CD4+ T cells from PBMCs cultured with HCoV-NL63 spike peptides, taken before COVID-19 vaccination. V and J are TRBV7-3 and TRBJ1-5, with no clear D. This clonotype was obtained from a human donor who received a COVID-19 vaccine. In DNA form, the CDR3 reads TGTGCCAGCTCGGGAGATAGCAATCAGCCCCAGCATTTT. As protein: CASSGDSNQPQHF.